This T cell receptor beta chain was obtained from a study of T cells in Graves' hyperthyroidism and ophthalmopathy (dated by TCRdb to the late 2010s). Describing the broader study: Peripheral blood samples were taken at the time of initial diagnosis, prior to any treatment. The paper reports TCR Vbeta CDR3 sequencing of roughly 140 peripheral blood samples: some 41 ophthalmopathy, some 80 hyperthyroidism and around 17 progressor patients. The roughly 100 discovery patients were randomly divided into training and test sets at a 7:3 ratio. Prospective prediction of ophthalmopathy was tested in an independent validation cohort of approximately 18 hyperthyroidism patients and 17 patients who later progressed to ophthalmopathy. In addition, the study compared T-cell repertoires in thyroid tissue and in blood from about six Graves' hyperthyroidism patients. Following sampling, methimazole starting at 30 mg daily was given to hyperthyroidism patients, and high-dose intravenous methylprednisolone was given to ophthalmopathy patients. A discovery cohort of about a hundred patients, approximately 44 with Graves' ophthalmopathy and under 60 with stable Graves' hyperthyroidism, was used to find distinguishing TCR V-J signatures.

Findings and caveats that apply to the study as a whole: In validation, the model predicted progression to ophthalmopathy a median of roughly 6.5 months before onset, with roughly 68% sensitivity and almost 75% specificity. Sample size was not statistically predetermined, and investigators were not blinded to group allocation. Blood samples also contained most of the expanded thyroid clonotypes (frequency above 0.001), which suggests that blood repertoires may reflect thyroid immune responses. A 13 V-J signature model separated ophthalmopathy from stable hyperthyroidism, with about 88% sensitivity and 81.08% specificity in cross-validation and 80%/75% in testing.

This clonotype was detected many times. What this receptor recognizes is not known. No base-level quality is on record; no much larger clone is a single base apart. Ophthalmopathy patients had moderately to severely active disease, Clinical Activity Score of at least 3, NOSPECS grade of at least 4, and duration under 3 months. Exclusion was applied to patients with uncontrolled infections, other autoimmune diseases, pregnancy or lactation. Diagnoses relied on clinical symptoms, serum thyroxine and TRAb, thyroid ultrasound and orbital computed tomography. Ficoll-Paque density gradient centrifugation was used to isolate PBMCs from 8.5 to 10 ml of fresh peripheral blood. Total RNA was extracted with Trizol reagent, and quality was checked on an Agilent 2100 Bioanalyzer. TCR beta CDR3 regions were amplified from RNA transcripts. A first-round RT-PCR of the TCR CDR3 used the HTBI primer set with the Qiagen OneStep RT-PCR kit. Libraries were constructed in a second round of multiplex PCR, after which size selection and purification were carried out. Libraries were sequenced paired-end with 100 bp reads on an Illumina HiSeq2000. On the study's bioinformatics: Raw data were processed with SOAPnuke, discarding reads with adapters, uncalled bases, mean Phred below 15, or no exact constant-primer or identifier match. COPE v1.2.5 was used to merge the high-quality paired reads, and each unique nucleotide sequence was defined as a clonotype. MiTCR v1.1 was used to align the clonotypes against IMGT TRBV, TRBD and TRBJ reference segments. The analysis included only V-J combinations with a frequency above 0.0001, which together covered more than 99% of the repertoires. A TCS score was defined as the ratio between F50 (clonal expansion) and ExV (chaos), using BLOSUM62-based TCRdist between CDR3 peptides within each V-J. Welch's t-statistics and random forest reduced 450 to 600 V-J features to about 13, which were used in a naive Bayes classifier (R e1071). The raw public data were reprocessed by TCRdb itself: fastp quality trimming at Q25, MiXCR clonotype calling, in-frame beta chains only. Rows are combined by CDR3 protein, so each entry shows the most common genes and DNA. None of the V and J calls come from the authors' own analysis; TCRdb made them. The sample table records about 640,000 distinct CDR3 sequences; roughly 14% of these occur just once. The ten largest account for around an eighth of the sample.

CDR1 and CDR2, looked up from the germline V gene, are SGHTA and FQGNSA. The CDR3 holds 16 amino acids from the cysteine to the phenylalanine. Only the CDR3 DNA is retained, 48 bases long and in frame from the first base. Trimming costs V 5 bases and J 0 bases, and their ends lie 17 bases apart. Sequenced: blood. The receptor chain draws on TRBV7-2 and TRBJ2-7, and the D gene may be TRBD1, 6 bases matching. This clonotype was obtained from a woman between 50 and 59 years old with Graves' ophthalmopathy. The CDR3 sequence is CASSQRQVSGSYEQYF. The sequenced DNA is TGTGCCAGCAGCCAAAGACAGGTCTCGGGCTCCTACGAGCAGTACTTC.